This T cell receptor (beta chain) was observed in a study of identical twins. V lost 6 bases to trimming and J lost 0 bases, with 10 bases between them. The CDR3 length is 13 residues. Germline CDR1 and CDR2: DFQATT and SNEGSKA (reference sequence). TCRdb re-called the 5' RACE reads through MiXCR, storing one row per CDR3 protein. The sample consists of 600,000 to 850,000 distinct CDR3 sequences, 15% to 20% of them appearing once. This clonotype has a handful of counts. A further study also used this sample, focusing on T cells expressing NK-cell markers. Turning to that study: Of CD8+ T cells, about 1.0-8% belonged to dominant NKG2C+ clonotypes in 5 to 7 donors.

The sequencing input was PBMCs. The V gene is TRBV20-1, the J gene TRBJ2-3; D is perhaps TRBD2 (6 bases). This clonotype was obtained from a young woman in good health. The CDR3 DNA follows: TGCAGTGCGTGGGGGGTTAGCACAGATACGCAGTATTTT. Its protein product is CSAWGVSTDTQYF.